This is a list of T cell receptor beta chains from one sample in a study of Ad26.COV2.S vaccination and SARS-CoV-2 variants. Sequencing was performed with immunoSEQ multiplex PCR; in TCRdb, only in-frame clones are kept and a portion is missing. Seen here are more than 300,000 clones, 85% to 90% observed once, and the top ten hold around 5%. This specimen was peripheral blood, taken in a trial of Ad26.COV2.S vaccine versus placebo. The source is a person aged 18 to 59 who received the Ad26.COV2.S COVID-19 vaccine or a placebo. Both conserved end residues are part of each CDR3. The D gene is left open where the match is weak. Rows may omit the clone size; those that give it use once, few, many or a size class.

CDR3nt | CDR3aa | v_gene | d_gene | j_gene | abundance
TGTGCCAGCAGCCAAGAGGGCGGGAAGGGCTCCTACGAGCAGTACTTC | CASSQEGGKGSYEQYF | TRBV4-2 | NA | TRBJ2-7 | NA
TGTGCCAGCAGACACAGGAGCTCCTACGAGCAGTACTTC | CASRHRSSYEQYF | TRBV28 | NA | TRBJ2-7 | NA
TGTGCCAGCAGCGCGGGACTAGCGGGGGGGCACGCGACCCAGTACTTC | CASSAGLAGGHATQYF | TRBV7-6 | TRBD2 | TRBJ2-5 | NA
TGCGCCAGCAGCCAAGCCTACAGGGATGCGGATTCACCCCTCCACTTT | CASSQAYRDADSPLHF | TRBV4-1 | NA | TRBJ1-6 | NA
TGTGCCAGCATCTGGGACAGGGTTGGCGGGGAGCTGTTTTTT | CASIWDRVGGELFF | TRBV11-2 | TRBD1 | TRBJ2-2 | NA
TGCGCCAGCAGCCGAACTAGCGGGAGTCCAGATACGCAGTATTTT | CASSRTSGSPDTQYF | TRBV4-1 | TRBD2 | TRBJ2-3 | NA
TGTGCCAGCAGCCAAAGACAGGGGGCTTACGACCAGTACTTC | CASSQRQGAYDQYF | TRBV3-1/TRBV3-2 | TRBD1 | TRBJ2-7 | NA
TGTGCCAGCAGTTACTCGGCAGGGGATAGCGATGGCTACACCTTC | CASSYSAGDSDGYTF | TRBV6-5 | NA | TRBJ1-2 | NA
TGTGCCTGGGGACAAGCGGGGGGGAAGGATGAGCAGTTCTTC | CAWGQAGGKDEQFF | TRBV30 | TRBD2 | TRBJ2-1 | few
TGCGCCAGCAGCCAAGATTGGCAGGGTGGGTCCTACGAGCAGTACTTC | CASSQDWQGGSYEQYF | TRBV4-3 | NA | TRBJ2-7 | NA
TGTGCCACCAGCAGAGATCAGGTGATGAGGGGTGAAGCTTTCTTT | CATSRDQVMRGEAFF | TRBV15 | NA | TRBJ1-1 | NA
TGCGCCAGCAGCCACAGACAGGGCAAGGAAAAACTGTTTTTT | CASSHRQGKEKLFF | TRBV4-3 | TRBD1 | TRBJ1-4 | NA
TGTGCCAGCAGCCAAGACCCTAGCGGGTCTAGCACAGATACGCAGTATTTT | CASSQDPSGSSTDTQYF | TRBV3-1/TRBV3-2 | TRBD2 | TRBJ2-3 | NA
TGTGCCAGCAGCTTGAACGGAGGGGGCTATGAGCAGTTCTTC | CASSLNGGGYEQFF | TRBV7-6 | NA | TRBJ2-1 | NA
TGTGCCAGCAGTCAAGGACAGGGTAATCAGCCCCAGCATTTT | CASSQGQGNQPQHF | TRBV28 | TRBD1 | TRBJ1-5 | NA
TGTGCCAGCAGTTCACGACCGAGTCTCCCTTACGAGCAGTACTTC | CASSSRPSLPYEQYF | TRBV6-5 | NA | TRBJ2-7 | NA
TGTGCCAGCAGCGTACAACCCTTGGGGCAGAATGAAGCTTTCTTT | CASSVQPLGQNEAFF | TRBV9 | NA | TRBJ1-1 | NA
TGTGCCACCAGCAGAGAAGATTCGCAGGTACCTGAAGCTTTCTTT | CATSREDSQVPEAFF | TRBV15 | NA | TRBJ1-1 | NA
TGTGCCAGCAGCCAAGATCGTACCTACGAGCAGTACTTC | CASSQDRTYEQYF | TRBV14 | NA | TRBJ2-7 | NA
TGTGCCAGCACGACAGGAAGTGTAGGCGAGCAGTACTTC | CASTTGSVGEQYF | TRBV28 | NA | TRBJ2-7 | NA
TGTGCCAGCAGACCAGGACAGGACTCGAACTACGAGCAGTACTTC | CASRPGQDSNYEQYF | TRBV27 | TRBD1 | TRBJ2-7 | NA
TGTGCCAGCAGCCAAGATGGCCTCGTTGGAAACACCATATATTTT | CASSQDGLVGNTIYF | TRBV3-1/TRBV3-2 | NA | TRBJ1-3 | once
TGTGCCAGCAGCGCCGGGACAGCCGATTACGAGCAGTACTTC | CASSAGTADYEQYF | TRBV9 | TRBD1 | TRBJ2-7 | NA
TGTGCCAGCAGTGACCAGACAGGGGGCGTCTATGGCTACACCTTC | CASSDQTGGVYGYTF | TRBV25-1 | TRBD1 | TRBJ1-2 | NA
TGTGCCAGCAGCTTAGCCTCACAGAGTTACAATGAGCAGTTCTTC | CASSLASQSYNEQFF | TRBV11-3 | NA | TRBJ2-1 | NA
TGCGCCAGCACCCCCTCGGCTAGCGGTAGATACGAGCAGTACTTC | CASTPSASGRYEQYF | TRBV5-1 | TRBD2 | TRBJ2-7 | NA
TGTGCCAGCAGCCCGAGTCCCGCGAACACCGGGGAGCTGTTTTTT | CASSPSPANTGELFF | TRBV11-3 | NA | TRBJ2-2 | NA
TGCGCCAGCAGCCAGGGACAGGGGGCGCGTAACTATGGCTACACCTTC | CASSQGQGARNYGYTF | TRBV5-1 | TRBD1 | TRBJ1-2 | NA
TGTGCCAGCAGTTTACGCAGCAACACTGAAGCTTTCTTT | CASSLRSNTEAFF | TRBV12-3/TRBV12-4 | NA | TRBJ1-1 | NA
TGTGCCAGCAGTTTATCGGCAGTGAACACTGAAGCTTTCTTT | CASSLSAVNTEAFF | TRBV27 | NA | TRBJ1-1 | NA
TGTGCCAGCAGCCGAGAAAGGGCGGATGAAAAACTGTTTTTT | CASSRERADEKLFF | TRBV4-2 | NA | TRBJ1-4 | NA
TGTGCCAGCAGATGGGGGAGCAATCAGCCCCAGCATTTT | CASRWGSNQPQHF | TRBV2 | NA | TRBJ1-5 | NA
TGTGCCAGCAGTGAACTGCGGGGGGCCTACGAGCAGTACTTC | CASSELRGAYEQYF | TRBV2 | TRBD2 | TRBJ2-7 | NA
TGTGCCAGCAGCACTACTAGCGGGGGGGAAGAGACCCAGTACTTC | CASSTTSGGEETQYF | TRBV7-2 | TRBD2 | TRBJ2-5 | NA
TGTGCCAGCTTATCATCTAGCGGGGGGGCCTCGGTGGCAGATACGCAGTATTTT | CASLSSSGGASVADTQYF | TRBV11-2 | TRBD2 | TRBJ2-3 | NA
TGCGCCAGCAGCTTGCCAGGGTACAATGAGCAGTTCTTC | CASSLPGYNEQFF | TRBV5-1 | NA | TRBJ2-1 | NA
TGTGCCAGCAGCTTAACTCTGACCGGGGAGCTGTTTTTT | CASSLTLTGELFF | TRBV11-3 | NA | TRBJ2-2 | few